The next 23 T cell receptor beta chains were all read from a single sample in a study of response to subunit inactivated influenza vaccine. TCRdb processed the RT-PCR reads anew with MiXCR; each CDR3 protein has one entry. The repertoire holds about 700,000 distinct CDR3 sequences, with over 11% as singletons. The source material was PBMCs from blood, sampled roughly 15 days before vaccination. The source of these receptors is a man in his forties or fifties who received an inactivated influenza vaccine.

The chain joins TRBV30 to TRBJ2-1; 10 positions agree with TRBD2. Germline CDR1 reads GTSNPN; CDR2 reads SVGIG (reference sequence). The CDR3 is made up of 13 amino acids. V shed 6 bases and J 5 bases; nucleotides not matched to a gene: 4. CDR3 DNA sequence: TGTGCCTGTTCCCTAGCGGGAGACAATGAGCAGTTCTTC. Translated: CACSLAGDNEQFF.

The chain employs TRBV10-3 and TRBJ2-3; D not resolved. Per germline, CDR1 ENHRY and CDR2 SYGVKD. This CDR3 has 15 amino acids. V lost 0 bases and J 2 bases, leaving 9 bases between the germline ends. The CDR3 protein is CAISESAVVTDTQYF. The CDR3, as DNA: TGTGCCATCAGTGAGTCAGCCGTTGTCACAGATACGCAGTATTTT.

The chain combines TRBV5-1 with TRBJ2-1; 9 nucleotides agree with TRBD1. Losses at the gene ends were 0 bases for V and 8 bases for J; bases not matched to a gene: 6. Per germline, CDR1 SGHRS and CDR2 YFSETQ. The CDR3 contains 15 residues. The CDR3 sequence: CASSLDGTGFYEQFF. CDR3 in DNA: TGCGCCAGCAGCTTGGATGGGACAGGGTTCTATGAGCAGTTCTTC.

V is TRBV5-4 and J is TRBJ2-5; 12 nucleotides line up with TRBD2. Unmatched junction bases numbered 9, after V lost 1 base and J lost 5 bases. In germline, CDR1 is SGHNT, CDR2 YYREEE (reference sequence). CDR3 size: 17 residues. The CDR3 loop is CASSLHVLAGGSETQYF. In DNA, the CDR3 is TGTGCCAGCAGCTTGCATGTCCTAGCGGGAGGGTCGGAGACCCAGTACTTC. Complete variable domain (other parts from reference TRBV5-4 and TRBJ2-5): ETGVTQSPTHLIKTRGQQVTLRCSSQSGHNTVSWYQQALGQGPQFIFQYYREEENGRGNFPPRFSGLQFPNYSSELNVNALELDDSALYLCASSLHVLAGGSETQYFGPGTRLLVL.

This clonotype has just one count. This chain connects TRBV12-3 or TRBV12-4 to TRBJ2-2; D unresolved. V shed 5 bases and J shed 11 bases, with 9 bases lying between them. This CDR3 is built from 11 residues. The CDR3 reads CASSPLSELFF. The CDR3 DNA is TGTGCCAGCAGTCCTCTGTCAGAGCTGTTTTTT.

A note on this clonotype: This may be a read error: a much more frequent sequence differs by one nucleotide. V is TRBV5-1 and J is TRBJ1-2; unclear D gene. V was clipped by 0 bases and J by 1 base, with 4 bases between them. Germline V CDR1 and CDR2: SGHRS, YFSETQ. The CDR3 loop spans 13 amino acids. CDR3 sequence reads: CASSLVSNYGYTF. The DNA of the CDR3 is TGCGCCAGCAGCTTGGTCAGTAACTATGGCTACACCTTC.

The chain couples TRBV29-1 to TRBJ2-7, with 7 nucleotides matching TRBD2. The CDR3 extends over 14 amino acids. The V segment lost 0 bases and the J segment 3 bases; nucleotides outside the gene matches: 5. In germline, CDR1 is SQVTM, CDR2 ANQGSEA. CDR3 DNA: TGCAGCGTTGAAGATCCTAGCGGTGTCTACGAGCAGTACTTC. Translated: CSVEDPSGVYEQYF.

The chain uses TRBV7-6 and TRBJ2-1; possibly TRBD1 for D (6 bases). V was cut by 4 bases and J by 10 bases, with 17 bases left in between. The CDR3 runs 14 residues. The V gene's germline CDR1 is SGHVS and CDR2 FNYEAQ. This CDR3 is CASSSGWGQQEQFF. The DNA of the CDR3 is TGTGCCAGCAGCTCCGGCTGGGGGCAGCAGGAGCAGTTCTTC. Full variable domain (missing parts from reference TRBV7-6 and TRBJ2-1): GAGVSQSPRYKVTKRGQDVALRCDPISGHVSLYWYRQALGQGPEFLTYFNYEAQQDKSGLPNDRFSAERPEGSISTLTIQRTEQRDSAMYRCASSSGWGQQEQFFGPGTRLTVL.

The V gene is TRBV7-9, the J gene TRBJ1-1; possibly TRBD1 for D (6 bases). CDR1 and CDR2 from the germline V gene are SEHNR and FQNEAQ (reference sequence). Trimming stripped 3 bases from V and 0 bases from J, with 11 bases between. This CDR3 is built from 15 residues. The CDR3 region is CASSFRTAMNTEAFF. CDR3 in DNA: TGTGCCAGCAGCTTTAGGACAGCCATGAACACTGAAGCTTTCTTT.

This clonotype was seen more than once but under ten times. This rearrangement joins TRBV2 to TRBJ2-3, with a weak D call TRBD2 (5 bases). Germline CDR1 and CDR2: SNHLY and FYNNEI. V was clipped by 8 bases and J by 4 bases, with 10 bases between them. This CDR3 region has 12 residues. The CDR3 DNA is TGTGCCAGCGAGGGCGCCGCAGATACGCAGTATTTT. It encodes CASEGAADTQYF.

V and J are TRBV9 and TRBJ2-1, with 13 nucleotides matching TRBD2. Germline V lookup: CDR1 SGDLS, CDR2 YYNGEE. CDR3 length: 17 residues. V shed 7 bases and J 4 bases; nucleotides not matched to a gene: 11. CDR3 DNA: TGTGCCAGCTCGCTCGCAGGGGGACTAGCGGGGTACAATGAGCAGTTCTTC. Protein sequence: CASSLAGGLAGYNEQFF.

This clonotype was detected many times. This chain joins TRBV12-3 or TRBV12-4 and TRBJ2-1; 12 bases are shared with TRBD2. The CDR3 totals 14 residues. Trimming at V came to 5 bases and at J to 7 bases, leaving 3 bases not matched to a gene. CDR3 nucleotides: TGTGCCAGCAGTCACGGACTAGCGGGAAATGAGCAGTTCTTC. Translation: CASSHGLAGNEQFF.

This clonotype was seen a few times. The gene calls are TRBV29-1 and TRBJ2-3, with 11 bases that match TRBD2. Germline V gives CDR1 SQVTM, CDR2 ANQGSEA. Germline trimming cut 6 bases from V and 5 bases from J; bases unmatched to any gene: 13. There are 16 residues in the CDR3. The CDR3 sequence is CSVAPLTSGSGDTQYF. The CDR3 DNA reads TGCAGCGTCGCACCCCTCACTAGCGGGAGTGGAGATACGCAGTATTTT.

The sample holds a few counts of this clonotype. The chain carries TRBV5-8 and TRBJ2-3; a weak D match, TRBD1 (7 bases). CDR1 and CDR2 from the germline V gene are SGHTS and YDEGEE. V was trimmed by 7 bases and J by 0 bases, leaving 21 bases between them. The CDR3 contains 17 residues. The CDR3 sequence: CASGGGDRSSSTDTQYF. The CDR3 bases are TGTGCCAGCGGGGGCGGGGACAGAAGCTCTAGCACAGATACGCAGTATTTT. The full variable domain, with the rest looked up from reference TRBV5-8 and TRBJ2-3, is EAGVTQSPTHLIKTRGQQATLRCSPISGHTSVYWYQQALGLGLQFLLWYDEGEERNRGNFPPRFSGRQFPNYSSELNVNALELEDSALYLCASGGGDRSSSTDTQYFGPGTRLTVL.

The chain employs TRBV20-1 and TRBJ1-2, with D hard to call. Germline assignment: CDR1 DFQATT and CDR2 SNEGSKA (reference sequence). This CDR3 is built from 11 residues. CDR3 nucleotides: TGCAGCGCGGACGGAAACTATGGCTACACCTTC. Protein sequence: CSADGNYGYTF.

The V and J genes are TRBV11-2 and TRBJ2-7; 9 nucleotides match TRBD1. Trimming removed 2 bases from V and 9 bases from J; junction bases left unmatched: 8. Germline V gives CDR1 SGHAT, CDR2 FQNNGV. The CDR3 is 14 residues long. CDR3 DNA: TGTGCCAGCAGCTTAACCGGGACAGGGAGGGCGCAGTACTTC. It encodes CASSLTGTGRAQYF.

This clonotype was recorded many times. The chain is built from TRBV12-3 or TRBV12-4 and TRBJ2-1; 9 bases match TRBD1. Trimming removed 6 bases from V and 2 bases from J; junction bases left unmatched: 5. This CDR3 is built from 15 residues. The CDR3 sequence: CASRPGQGTYNEQFF. As DNA, the CDR3 is TGTGCCAGCAGACCGGGACAGGGAACCTACAATGAGCAGTTCTTC.

This chain connects TRBV4-3 to TRBJ2-7, with D possibly matching TRBD2 (6 bases). Germline-derived CDR1 and CDR2 are LGHNA and YSLEER. The CDR3 contains 15 residues. V was cut by 4 bases and J by 3 bases, with 16 bases left in between. The CDR3 loop reads CASSLSKEGNYEQYF. DNA for the CDR3: TGCGCCAGCAGCCTTTCAAAGGAGGGGAACTACGAGCAGTACTTC.

Only a few counts were recorded for this clonotype. The chain recombines TRBV6-1 with TRBJ2-3, with 8 bases identical to TRBD2. CDR1 and CDR2 (germline): MNHNS, SASEGT. The CDR3 runs to 13 residues. The ends lost 6 bases at V and 4 bases at J; junction bases unmatched: 3. The CDR3 coding sequence is TGTGCCAGCAGGCGGACTAGCCCAGATACGCAGTATTTT. It yields the protein CASRRTSPDTQYF.

This clonotype was picked up a small number of times. The genes are TRBV3-1 and TRBJ2-1; 10 bases fit TRBD2. In germline, CDR1 is LGHDT, CDR2 YNNKEL (reference sequence). CDR3 length equals 16 residues. J gave up 5 bases and V 0 bases, and 4 bases lay outside the gene matches. The chain's CDR3 is CASSQEPAGGNNEQFF. The DNA of the CDR3 is TGTGCCAGCAGCCAAGAACCAGCGGGGGGGAACAATGAGCAGTTCTTC.

This clonotype was seen many times. V usage is TRBV7-9 and J usage is TRBJ2-7; perhaps D is TRBD1 or TRBD2 (5 bases each). The CDR3 contains 14 residues. The ends were cut back, 3 bases at V and 4 bases at J, with 13 bases in the middle. The germline V gene encodes CDR1 SEHNR and CDR2 FQNEAQ (reference sequence). Here the CDR3 reads CASSLIPGRYEQYF. Here the CDR3 DNA reads TGTGCCAGCAGCTTGATACCGGGACGATACGAGCAGTACTTC.

The chain employs TRBV4-3 and TRBJ2-3; 8 bases are a match to TRBD1. The germline V gene encodes CDR1 LGHNA and CDR2 YSLEER. Trimming at V came to 0 bases and at J to 2 bases, leaving 4 bases not matched to a gene. The CDR3 extends over 16 amino acids. The CDR3 nucleotides are TGCGCCAGCAGCCAAGATACAGGGGGTTCCACAGATACGCAGTATTTT. Translating gives CASSQDTGGSTDTQYF.

This clonotype was observed at least ten times. CDR3 amino acids: CASSSPGQLYEQYF. The CDR3 DNA reads TGTGCCAGCAGCTCACCGGGACAGCTCTACGAGCAGTACTTC. The chain is built from TRBV7-2 and TRBJ2-7; TRBD1 agrees at 7 bases. Looked up from germline, CDR1 is SGHTA and CDR2 is FQGNSA. The ends lost 4 bases at V and 3 bases at J; junction bases unmatched: 6. This CDR3 region has 14 residues.